The next 9 T cell receptor beta chains were all read from a single sample in a study of spatial heterogeneity in lung cancer. This sample's time point: sample taken at primary tumor resection. The study sequenced unsorted whole RNA from tumor, nontumor lung or frozen PBMC. One entry per CDR3 protein, called by TCRdb with MiXCR from the 5' RACE reads. The sample consists of about 12,000 distinct CDR3 sequences, approximately 6.2% of them appearing once. Sequencing used normal lung tissue next to the tumor, obtained at surgery. The receptor set was obtained from a male donor with early-stage non-small cell lung cancer.

This clonotype is deemed medium-sized. J is TRBJ1-4 and V is TRBV20-1; TRBD1 aligns across 9 bases. In germline, CDR1 is DFQATT, CDR2 SNEGSKA (reference sequence). This CDR3 contains 20 residues. V was clipped by 2 bases and J by 0 bases; unmatched bases: 16. The CDR3 DNA sequence: TGCAGTGCTAGAAAGTATTCCGGGACAGGGATATTTGCAACTAATGAAAAACTGTTTTTT. As protein: CSARKYSGTGIFATNEKLFF.

This clonotype rates as medium-sized. The chain couples TRBV9 to TRBJ2-1; 14 nucleotides match TRBD2. V lost 4 bases, J lost 6 bases, and 9 bases stayed unmatched. Per germline, CDR1 SGDLS and CDR2 YYNGEE. This CDR3 spans 17 amino acids. The CDR3 DNA sequence: TGTGCCAGCAGCCGGCGGATCGGGACTAGCGGGAGCAATGAGCAGTTCTTC. This translates into CASSRRIGTSGSNEQFF.

There are many counts of this clonotype. The CDR3 spells CASRDRSYEQYF. CDR3 sequence (DNA): TGTGCCAGCAGGGACAGATCCTACGAGCAGTACTTC. V and J are TRBV7-9 and TRBJ2-7; D is possibly TRBD1 (6 bases). This CDR3 is built from 12 residues. V was pared by 6 bases and J by 1 base, with 7 bases between. Germline-derived CDR1 and CDR2 are SEHNR and FQNEAQ (reference sequence).

This clonotype was seen ten or more times. The chain uses TRBV4-3 and TRBJ2-7; 8 bases agree with TRBD1. CDR3 length equals 15 residues. Germline lookup yields CDR1 LGHNA and CDR2 YSLEER. Trimming cost V 3 bases and J 3 bases; bases outside gene matches: 7. CDR3 sequence (DNA): TGCGCCAGCAGCCAGATACAGGGGGTTAACTACGAGCAGTACTTC. It encodes CASSQIQGVNYEQYF.

This clonotype was seen repeatedly, ten times or more. This chain uses TRBV29-1 with TRBJ1-2, with D possibly TRBD1 on 5 matching bases. Trimming shortened V by 7 bases and J by 8 bases, and 20 bases separated the two germline ends. The CDR3 is 13 residues long. The germline gives CDR1 SQVTM, CDR2 ANQGSEA. The CDR3 loop reads CSAHGGVSLGYTF. The CDR3 nucleotides are TGCAGCGCTCATGGGGGGGTAAGCCTGGGCTACACCTTC. The full variable domain, with the rest looked up from reference TRBV29-1 and TRBJ1-2, is SAVISQKPSRDICQRGTSLTIQCQVDSQVTMMFWYRQQPGQSLTLIATANQGSEATYESGFVIDKFPISRPNLTFSTLTVSNMSPEDSSIYLCSAHGGVSLGYTFGSGTRLTVV.

In this sample, this clonotype turned up a few times. The rearrangement links TRBV6-5 to TRBJ2-2, with a tentative D call TRBD2 (5 bases). The CDR3 length is 16 residues. Trimming removed 6 bases at V and 4 bases at J, with 18 bases between. Germline loops: CDR1 MNHEY, CDR2 SVGAGI. The CDR3 bases are TGTGCCAGCAGACCTGGGAGAGCGAGTTTCACCGGGGAGCTGTTTTTT. It is translated as CASRPGRASFTGELFF.

This clonotype was recorded at least ten times. This chain uses TRBV7-2 with TRBJ1-5; 9 bases match TRBD1. CDR1 and CDR2 from the germline V gene are SGHTA and FQGNSA. The CDR3 spans 14 residues. V was clipped by 6 bases and J by 3 bases; unmatched bases: 3. CDR3 DNA: TGTGCCAGCAGTCGGGACAGGGTCAATCAGCCCCAGCATTTT. Residues: CASSRDRVNQPQHF.

This clonotype was counted many times. The rearrangement uses TRBV12-3 or TRBV12-4 and TRBJ2-7; 9 bases are a match to TRBD2. This CDR3 is built from 15 residues. With 4 bases clipped from V and 2 bases from J, the junction kept 6 bases outside the gene matches. The CDR3, as DNA: TGTGCCAGCAGTTCGAGACTAGCGGCGACCTACGAGCAGTACTTC. Encoded protein: CASSSRLAATYEQYF.

This sequence joins TRBV29-1 and TRBJ2-7; D gene unclear. The germline V gene encodes CDR1 SQVTM and CDR2 ANQGSEA. The CDR3 sequence is 12 residues long. V was clipped by 6 bases and J by 9 bases, with 18 bases between them. Here the CDR3 DNA reads TGCAGCGTCTGGATTCCTCTTATCGGGCAGTACTTC. It translates to CSVWIPLIGQYF.